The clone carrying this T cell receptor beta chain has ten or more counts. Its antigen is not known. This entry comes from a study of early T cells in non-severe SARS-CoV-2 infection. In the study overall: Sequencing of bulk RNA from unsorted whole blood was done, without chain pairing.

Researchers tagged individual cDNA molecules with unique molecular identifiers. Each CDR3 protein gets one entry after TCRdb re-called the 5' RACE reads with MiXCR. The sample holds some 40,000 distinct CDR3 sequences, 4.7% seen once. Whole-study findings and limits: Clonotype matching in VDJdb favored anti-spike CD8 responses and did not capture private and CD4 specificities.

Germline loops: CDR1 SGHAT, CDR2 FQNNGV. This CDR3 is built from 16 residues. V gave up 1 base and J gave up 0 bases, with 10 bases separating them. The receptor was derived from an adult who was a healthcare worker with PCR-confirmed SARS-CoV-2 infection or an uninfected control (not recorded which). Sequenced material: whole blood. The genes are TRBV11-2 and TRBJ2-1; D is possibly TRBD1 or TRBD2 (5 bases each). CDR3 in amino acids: CASSLGIGGSYNEQFF. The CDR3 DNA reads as TGTGCCAGCAGCTTAGGAATTGGGGGCTCCTACAATGAGCAGTTCTTC.